These 25 T cell receptor beta chains share one sample of origin, sequenced in a study of shared clonotypes between healthy human individuals. Assay: immunoSEQ multiplex PCR; the TCRdb copy retains only in-frame clones and omits some. The sample has a few million clones, approximately 92% seen once. The sequenced sample consisted of naive CD4+ T cells sorted from blood. The subset: CD45RA+ positively selected. These receptors all stem from a man between 18 and 35 years old in good health.

This clone occurred once. The J gene is TRBJ2-5, the V gene TRBV29-1, with 7 bases matching TRBD1. The germline gives CDR1 SQVTM, CDR2 ANQGSEA. CDR3 length equals 13 residues. Trimming removed 3 bases from V and 5 bases from J; junction bases left unmatched: 6. CDR3 protein: CSVDPDRDETQYF. CDR3 in DNA: TGCAGCGTTGACCCCGACAGGGATGAGACCCAGTACTTC.

The genes are TRBV7-2 and TRBJ2-1, with D possibly matching TRBD2 (6 bases). V gave up 3 bases and J gave up 0 bases, with 12 bases separating them. Germline V gives CDR1 SGHTA, CDR2 FQGNSA. This CDR3 region has 16 residues. The CDR3 DNA reads as TGTGCCAGCAGCTTCGGGGGTACTAACTCCTACAATGAGCAGTTCTTC. This encodes CASSFGGTNSYNEQFF.

The chain combines TRBV4-1 with TRBJ1-2, with D hard to call. V was clipped by 1 base and J by 4 bases, with 22 bases between them. The CDR3 runs to 18 residues. Per germline, CDR1 MGHRA and CDR2 YSYEKL. CDR3 in amino acids: CASSQADNTRSFGYGYTF. DNA of the CDR3: TGCGCCAGCAGCCAAGCCGATAATACGAGGAGCTTTGGCTATGGCTACACCTTC.

The genes are TRBV7-9 and TRBJ2-2, with 9 bases aligning to TRBD1. CDR1 and CDR2 from the germline V gene are SEHNR and FQNEAQ (reference sequence). CDR3 length equals 16 residues. After removal of 5 bases from V and 6 bases from J, the junction contained 10 bases not matched to a gene. CDR3 protein: CASSRSGTGQAGELFF. The CDR3 bases are TGTGCCAGCAGCAGAAGCGGGACAGGGCAAGCCGGGGAGCTGTTTTTT. The variable domain in full, with the rest retrieved from reference TRBV7-9 and TRBJ2-2, is DTGVSQNPRHKITKRGQNVTFRCDPISEHNRLYWYRQTLGQGPEFLTYFQNEAQLEKSRLLSDRFSAERPKGSFSTLEIQRTEQGDSAMYLCASSRSGTGQAGELFFGEGSRLTVL.

This chain uses TRBV5-1 with TRBJ2-2, with D perhaps TRBD2 (5 bases). Germline CDR1 and CDR2: SGHRS and YFSETQ. The CDR3 has 17 amino acids. V was clipped by 2 bases and J by 0 bases, with 14 bases between them. For the CDR3, the DNA is TGCGCCAGCAGCTTCGTGCGGGTTGATTCGAACACCGGGGAGCTGTTTTTT. Its translation is CASSFVRVDSNTGELFF.

J is TRBJ2-3 and V is TRBV11-2, with a possible D match to TRBD1 (5 bases). CDR1 and CDR2 from the germline V gene are SGHAT and FQNNGV. Trimming pared 5 bases from V and 0 bases from J, leaving 15 bases between. CDR3 length equals 16 residues. The CDR3 nucleotides read TGTGCCAGCAGCGTGTCAAGGGGTTCTAGCACAGATACGCAGTATTTT. It translates to CASSVSRGSSTDTQYF.

V and J are TRBV7-9 and TRBJ2-5; 7 bases are a match to TRBD2. Germline V gives CDR1 SEHNR, CDR2 FQNEAQ (reference sequence). CDR3 length: 15 amino acids. Unmatched junction bases numbered 9, after V lost 7 bases and J lost 1 base. Here the CDR3 reads CASNHERGPQETQYF. DNA for the CDR3: TGTGCCAGCAACCACGAGCGGGGACCCCAAGAGACCCAGTACTTC.

This chain joins TRBV6-6 and TRBJ1-1; D is unclear. V lost 4 bases, J lost 3 bases, and 9 bases lay in between. The CDR3 loop spans 13 amino acids. CDR1 and CDR2 from the germline V gene are MNHNY and SVGAGI (reference sequence). The CDR3 nucleotides are TGTGCCAGCAGTTCCCTGGGCCACACTGAAGCTTTCTTT. This translates into CASSSLGHTEAFF.

This clone was counted once. The chain combines TRBV19 with TRBJ1-4, with a possible D match to TRBD1 (6 bases). CDR3 size: 14 residues. Germline loops: CDR1 LNHDA, CDR2 SQIVND (reference sequence). Trimming cost V 3 bases and J 8 bases, with 13 bases left between them. The CDR3 loop reads CASSMGRGLEKLFF. The CDR3 DNA follows: TGTGCCAGTAGTATGGGCAGGGGCCTAGAAAAACTGTTTTTT.

The V call is TRBV28, the J call TRBJ1-2; 7 bases fit TRBD1. Germline assignment: CDR1 MDHEN and CDR2 SYDVKM. This CDR3 has 15 amino acids. The J segment lost 4 bases and the V segment lost 8 bases, leaving 13 bases of the junction unmatched. The CDR3 DNA reads TGTGCCAGCGGGTCTATCGCGACAGGGCCCTATGGCTACACCTTC. It specifies CASGSIATGPYGYTF.

The chain is built from TRBV6-6 and TRBJ1-5; no reliable D call. CDR3 length: 12 amino acids. V lost 8 bases and J lost 3, with 8 bases in between. From germline, CDR1 is MNHNY and CDR2 SVGAGI (reference sequence). This chain's CDR3 is CASFTFNQPQHF. In DNA, the CDR3 is TGTGCCAGCTTCACCTTCAATCAGCCCCAGCATTTT.

CDR3 bases: TGCAGCGTTGGGCGGGGCACTAGCACAGATACGCAGTATTTT. Amino acid sequence: CSVGRGTSTDTQYF. The chain carries TRBV29-1 and TRBJ2-3, with a tentative D call TRBD2 (6 bases). Germline V gene data show CDR1 as SQVTM and CDR2 as ANQGSEA. Trimming left V 4 bases short and J 0 bases short, with 11 bases between. This CDR3 region has 14 residues.

The V and J genes are TRBV5-1 and TRBJ1-1; D not certain. Germline V gene sequence: CDR1 SGHRS, CDR2 YFSETQ. The CDR3 spans 15 residues. V shed 1 base and J shed 0 bases, with 10 bases lying between them. CDR3 in DNA: TGCGCCAGCAGCTTGCGCACGGATATGAACACTGAAGCTTTCTTT. Translated, it gives CASSLRTDMNTEAFF.

V and J are TRBV29-1 and TRBJ1-1; tentatively, D is TRBD1 (5 bases). Germline V gene sequence: CDR1 SQVTM, CDR2 ANQGSEA. The CDR3 is made up of 13 amino acids. V shed 5 bases and J shed 7 bases, with 17 bases lying between them. The CDR3 DNA reads TGCAGCGTTTGGGGCAGACAAAAGGGTGAAGCTTTCTTT. The encoded protein is CSVWGRQKGEAFF.

The gene calls are TRBV30 and TRBJ2-7, with D maybe TRBD1 (7 bases). The CDR3 has 13 amino acids. Germline CDR1 GTSNPN, CDR2 SVGIG (reference sequence). V lost 3 bases and J lost 5, with 14 bases in between. For the CDR3, the DNA is TGTGCCTGGAGCAGGGGGGTTCGGGACGAGCAGTACTTC. This encodes CAWSRGVRDEQYF.

The DNA for the CDR3 is TGTGCCTGGAGTTCCCGAGGGGGTGTAGGGGGCTACACCTTC. Amino acid sequence: CAWSSRGGVGGYTF. The chain joins TRBV30 to TRBJ1-2; possible D gene TRBD1, 6 bases. There are 14 residues in the CDR3. V was pared by 2 bases and J by 8 bases, with 18 bases between. The germline V gene has CDR1 GTSNPN and CDR2 SVGIG (reference sequence).

CDR3 amino acids: CASSLATVSGNTIYF. The CDR3 region has the DNA TGCGCCAGCAGCTTGGCCACGGTATCTGGAAACACCATATATTTT. The V and J genes are TRBV5-1 and TRBJ1-3; D unresolved. The CDR3 sequence is 15 residues long. Germline lookup yields CDR1 SGHRS and CDR2 YFSETQ. With 0 bases removed from V and 1 base from J, the gap between germline ends came to 8 bases.

The V and J genes are TRBV7-6 and TRBJ2-2; tentative D call: TRBD2 (5 bases). V was clipped by 4 bases and J by 5 bases, with 14 bases between them. Looked up from germline, CDR1 is SGHVS and CDR2 is FNYEAQ. The length of the CDR3 is 15 residues. CDR3: CASSSLTRGTGELFF. The DNA of the CDR3 is TGTGCCAGCAGCTCCCTCACACGCGGGACCGGGGAGCTGTTTTTT.

V is TRBV7-3 and J is TRBJ1-4; 10 positions agree with TRBD1. The germline gives CDR1 SGHTA, CDR2 FQGTGA. CDR3 length: 14 amino acids. The ends lost 3 bases at V and 8 bases at J; junction bases unmatched: 3. For the CDR3, the DNA is TGTGCCAGCAGCTTGACAGGGGGCTTGGAAAAACTGTTTTTT. It is translated as CASSLTGGLEKLFF.

This clone was seen more than once but under ten times. The rearrangement links TRBV7-2 to TRBJ1-6; 8 bases fit TRBD1. The CDR3 is 15 residues long. CDR1 is SGHTA and CDR2 is FQGNSA in the germline V gene. J was trimmed by 8 bases and V by 3 bases; bases with no gene match: 6. CDR3 bases: TGTGCCAGCAGCTTCCAAACAGGGGGAGATTCACCCCTCCACTTT. Translated: CASSFQTGGDSPLHF.

The chain has TRBV18 and TRBJ2-1; D gene unclear. The germline V gene encodes CDR1 KGHSH and CDR2 LQKENI. Trimming cost V 2 bases and J 12 bases, with 8 bases left between them. This CDR3 contains 11 residues. CDR3 nucleotide sequence: TGTGCCAGCTCACCAGAAGAAGGGCAGTTCTTC. This encodes CASSPEEGQFF.

V gene TRBV19 combines with J gene TRBJ1-2; perhaps TRBD1 as D (5 bases). Trimming cost V 4 bases and J 0 bases, with 12 bases left between them. The CDR3 sequence is 15 residues long. Per germline, CDR1 LNHDA and CDR2 SQIVND (reference sequence). The CDR3 coding sequence is TGTGCCAGTAGTACGGGACCGAAAGCTAACTATGGCTACACCTTC. The encoded protein is CASSTGPKANYGYTF. Based on the CDR3 plus reference TRBV19 and TRBJ1-2, the full variable domain is DGGITQSPKYLFRKEGQNVTLSCEQNLNHDAMYWYRQDPGQGLRLIYYSQIVNDFQKGDIAEGYSVSREKKESFPLTVTSAQKNPTAFYLCASSTGPKANYGYTFGSGTRLTVV.

The J gene is TRBJ1-3, the V gene TRBV5-1, with D uncertain. Trimming pared 0 bases from V and 0 bases from J, leaving 7 bases between. CDR1 SGHRS and CDR2 YFSETQ come from the germline V gene. This CDR3 contains 15 residues. CDR3 amino acids: CASSLEQLSGNTIYF. The CDR3 region has the DNA TGCGCCAGCAGCTTGGAACAGCTCTCTGGAAACACCATATATTTT.

Of note for this clone: At one end, the junction sequence differs from germline, possibly due to a read error. Other DNA sequences in this sample translate to the same CDR3. The chain links TRBV7-2 to TRBJ2-7, with D maybe TRBD2 (7 bases). The CDR3 sequence is 13 residues long. Germline assignment: CDR1 SGHTA and CDR2 FQGNSA. In DNA form, the CDR3 reads TGTGCTAGCAGCACAAGGGGGGGCTACGAGCAGTACTTC. The encoded protein is CASSTRGGYEQYF.

The rearrangement joins TRBV10-3 to TRBJ1-6, with 8 positions matching TRBD1. With 6 bases clipped from V and 7 bases from J, the junction kept 5 bases outside the gene matches. The CDR3 length is 14 residues. The germline V gene has CDR1 ENHRY and CDR2 SYGVKD. The CDR3 DNA is TGTGCCATCAGAGGGGGACAGGTGAATTCACCCCTCCACTTT. Translation: CAIRGGQVNSPLHF.